The 22 T cell receptor beta chains below come from one sample, sequenced in a study of blood T cell repertoires in COVID-19. The repertoire was sequenced with immunoSEQ multiplex PCR; TCRdb's copy has only in-frame clones and lacks some. The data hold hundreds of thousands of clones, with about 85% observed a single time. Specimen: peripheral blood. The origin of the receptors is a man aged 25 to 45 with active or convalescent COVID-19.

This chain uses TRBV4-1 with TRBJ2-7, with a weak D call TRBD1 (6 bases). Germline V gene lookup returns CDR1 MGHRA and CDR2 YSYEKL. The CDR3 is made up of 15 amino acids. The ends were cut back, 1 base at V and 5 bases at J, with 15 bases in the middle. CDR3 protein: CASSQGRQARHEQYF. CDR3 nucleotide sequence: TGCGCCAGCAGCCAAGGCCGACAGGCCCGACACGAGCAGTACTTC.

This chain connects TRBV28 to TRBJ2-7; TRBD1 matches at 8 bases. Losses at the gene ends were 8 bases for V and 7 bases for J; bases not matched to a gene: 16. The CDR3 sequence is 15 residues long. The germline V gene encodes CDR1 MDHEN and CDR2 SYDVKM. CDR3 sequence reads: CASRTGLGNVQEQYF. DNA of the CDR3: TGTGCCAGCCGGACAGGGTTGGGAAACGTACAGGAGCAGTACTTC.

This rearrangement joins TRBV30 to TRBJ2-7, with a tentative D call TRBD1 (7 bases). The germline V and J ends were trimmed by 7 bases and 2 bases, with 12 bases remaining between them. The CDR3 runs to 12 residues. Germline CDR1 is GTSNPN and CDR2 is SVGIG (reference sequence). CDR3 nucleotide sequence: TGTGCCTTTCAGGGGGGTGCCTACGAGCAGTACTTC. Translated, it gives CAFQGGAYEQYF.

V usage is TRBV5-1 and J usage is TRBJ1-1; weak D call: TRBD1 (5 bases). The CDR3 has 15 residues. V was pared by 0 bases and J by 2 bases, with 11 bases between. Germline CDR1 reads SGHRS; CDR2 reads YFSETQ. Written as DNA, the CDR3 is TGCGCCAGCAGCTTGGGTAGGGGCTCAAACACTGAAGCTTTCTTT. The encoded protein is CASSLGRGSNTEAFF.

V and J are TRBV6-5 and TRBJ2-1, with D perhaps TRBD1 (5 bases). Between the trimmed V and J ends, which lost 5 bases and 8 bases, there was a span of 19 bases. The length of the CDR3 is 15 residues. Germline CDR1 is MNHEY and CDR2 is SVGAGI. CDR3 sequence reads: CASSQQGYKGDEQFF. The CDR3 DNA follows: TGTGCCAGCAGTCAGCAGGGTTATAAGGGTGATGAGCAGTTCTTC.

This chain uses TRBV2 with TRBJ2-3, with a weak D call TRBD1 (7 bases). This CDR3 is 15 amino acids long. Germline V gives CDR1 SNHLY, CDR2 FYNNEI. Trimming removed 8 bases at V and 5 bases at J, with 20 bases between. In nucleotides, the CDR3 is TGTGCCAGCGCCAGCGTCAGGGGGGTGGAAGATACGCAGTATTTT. Its protein is CASASVRGVEDTQYF.

The chain combines TRBV5-4 with TRBJ2-1; 11 positions agree with TRBD2. V dropped 4 bases and J dropped 5; count of bases not matched to a gene: 8. The CDR3 has 16 residues. Germline values: CDR1 SGHNT, CDR2 YYREEE (reference sequence). The CDR3 DNA reads as TGTGCCAGCAGCCCAACCACTAGCGGGAGACACAATGAGCAGTTCTTC. Residues: CASSPTTSGRHNEQFF. Together with reference TRBV5-4 and TRBJ2-1, the CDR3 gives the full variable domain: ETGVTQSPTHLIKTRGQQVTLRCSSQSGHNTVSWYQQALGQGPQFIFQYYREEENGRGNFPPRFSGLQFPNYSSELNVNALELDDSALYLCASSPTTSGRHNEQFFGPGTRLTVL.

The rearrangement uses TRBV28 and TRBJ1-1; D gene uncertain. The germline V and J ends were trimmed by 9 bases and 5 bases, with 19 bases remaining between them. The CDR3 runs 14 residues. Germline CDR1 reads MDHEN; CDR2 reads SYDVKM. CDR3 amino acids: CASTGPPGITEAFF. For the CDR3, the DNA is TGTGCCAGTACCGGACCGCCCGGGATTACTGAAGCTTTCTTT.

The V call is TRBV19, the J call TRBJ1-5; D is possibly TRBD1 (6 bases). This CDR3 is built from 17 residues. Germline V CDR1 and CDR2: LNHDA, SQIVND (reference sequence). With 4 bases removed from V and 0 bases from J, the gap between germline ends came to 16 bases. DNA for the CDR3: TGTGCCAGTAGTAACGGGGGGCCGAAGGGTAGCAATCAGCCCCAGCATTTT. This translates into CASSNGGPKGSNQPQHF.

The gene calls are TRBV14 and TRBJ2-7; TRBD2 matches 7 bases. The germline V gene encodes CDR1 SGHDN and CDR2 FVKESK. The CDR3 is 16 residues long. J gave up 4 bases and V 2 bases, and 11 bases lay outside the gene matches. The CDR3 protein is CASSQSHLAALYEQYF. CDR3 DNA sequence: TGTGCCAGCAGCCAATCGCACCTAGCGGCACTATACGAGCAGTACTTC.

This clone occurred a few times. The V call is TRBV19, the J call TRBJ1-5; TRBD1 aligns across 11 bases. Germline V gene data show CDR1 as LNHDA and CDR2 as SQIVND (reference sequence). The CDR3 sequence is 17 residues long. V lost 7 bases, J lost 2 bases, and 10 bases stayed unmatched. The DNA of the CDR3 is TGTGCCAGTACTGGGACAGGGGGGTTTATCGGCAATCAGCCCCAGCATTTT. The encoded protein is CASTGTGGFIGNQPQHF.

This clone showed up just a few times. The chain joins TRBV30 to TRBJ1-3; the D is unclear. Trimming cost V 4 bases and J 4 bases, with 8 bases left between them. The CDR3 totals 12 residues. CDR1 and CDR2 (germline): GTSNPN, SVGIG (reference sequence). CDR3 protein: CAWTGYGNTIYF. CDR3 coding DNA: TGTGCCTGGACGGGGTACGGAAACACCATATATTTT. Variable domain in full (rest from reference TRBV30 and TRBJ1-3): SQTIHQWPATLVQPVGSPLSLECTVEGTSNPNLYWYRQAAGRGLQLLFYSVGIGQISSEVPQNLSASRPQDRQFILSSKKLLLSDSGFYLCAWTGYGNTIYFGEGSWLTVV.

This sequence joins TRBV10-1 and TRBJ1-5; 8 nucleotides align to TRBD1. J lost 4 bases, V lost 8 bases, and 4 bases had no gene match. This CDR3 is 13 amino acids long. Germline lookup yields CDR1 WNHNN and CDR2 SYGVQD (reference sequence). The CDR3 coding sequence is TGCGCCAGCCGAGGACAGGGAAATCAGCCCCAGCATTTT. Translated, it gives CASRGQGNQPQHF.

Notes on this clone: Other nucleotide sequences from this sample produce the same CDR3. V gene TRBV9 combines with J gene TRBJ2-3; D possibly corresponds to TRBD1 (5 bases). Germline values: CDR1 SGDLS, CDR2 YYNGEE. The CDR3 is made up of 15 amino acids. V lost 0 bases, J lost 1 base, and 9 bases lay in between. Here the CDR3 reads CASSVALRGTDTQYF. For the CDR3, the DNA is TGTGCCAGCAGCGTAGCGCTCAGGGGCACAGATACGCAGTATTTT.

V usage is TRBV7-9 and J usage is TRBJ2-7; no firm D call. The CDR3 totals 11 residues. The germline gives CDR1 SEHNR, CDR2 FQNEAQ (reference sequence). V shed 6 bases and J shed 4 bases, with 7 bases lying between them. The CDR3 reads CASSSYYEQYF. CDR3 nucleotides: TGTGCCAGCAGTTCCTATTACGAGCAGTACTTC.

V and J are TRBV19 and TRBJ1-2; D perhaps matches TRBD1 (5 bases). The CDR3 is made up of 15 amino acids. Germline CDR1 is LNHDA and CDR2 is SQIVND (reference sequence). V lost 1 base, J lost 2 bases, and 11 bases lay in between. CDR3 coding DNA: TGTGCCAGTAGTATAGGCTCTACAGGAAACTATGGCTACACCTTC. This codes for CASSIGSTGNYGYTF.

V is TRBV29-1 and J is TRBJ1-1, with 8 bases identical to TRBD1. The CDR3 totals 15 residues. V trimming: 5 bases; J trimming: 1 base; junction bases outside the gene matches: 9. Germline V lookup: CDR1 SQVTM, CDR2 ANQGSEA. The CDR3 sequence is CSVFDRDRRNTEAFF. As DNA, the CDR3 is TGCAGCGTTTTTGATCGGGACAGGAGGAACACTGAAGCTTTCTTT.

This clone was seen once. The chain combines TRBV5-4 with TRBJ2-2; D unresolved. Trimming took off 6 bases at V and 1 base at J, with 7 bases between the two ends. The CDR3 sequence is 13 residues long. Germline loops: CDR1 SGHNT, CDR2 YYREEE (reference sequence). The CDR3 coding sequence is TGTGCCAGCACCCCAGGGAACACCGGGGAGCTGTTTTTT. Translated, it gives CASTPGNTGELFF.

This sequence joins TRBV6-6 and TRBJ2-3; a weak D match, TRBD2 (7 bases). Per the germline V gene, CDR1 is MNHNY and CDR2 is SVGAGI (reference sequence). The CDR3 length is 16 residues. V lost 0 bases to trimming and J lost 2 bases, with 12 bases between them. This chain's CDR3 is CASSYSWRGPTDTQYF. Written as DNA, the CDR3 is TGTGCCAGCAGTTACTCGTGGCGGGGGCCCACAGATACGCAGTATTTT.

This chain links TRBV6-2 or TRBV6-3 with TRBJ1-2, with 10 bases matching TRBD1. CDR3 length equals 14 residues. Germline V gives CDR1 MNHEY, CDR2 SVGEGT. V shed 2 bases and J 9 bases; nucleotides not matched to a gene: 6. Written as DNA, the CDR3 is TGTGCCAGCAGTTACCGGGGGACAGGGGAGAGCTACACCTTC. This encodes CASSYRGTGESYTF.

The V and J genes are TRBV7-6 and TRBJ2-1; 10 nucleotides align to TRBD2. CDR3 length equals 15 residues. The V and J ends lost 2 bases and 3 bases, in that order; junction bases with no gene match: 1. Germline CDR1 and CDR2: SGHVS and FNYEAQ. CDR3 bases: TGTGCCAGCAGCTTACGGACTAGCGGCTACAATGAGCAGTTCTTC. This encodes CASSLRTSGYNEQFF.

The V and J genes are TRBV9 and TRBJ2-1, with 10 bases fitting TRBD1. The CDR3 spans 16 residues. V was pared by 4 bases and J by 4 bases, with 8 bases of the junction left unmatched. CDR1 and CDR2 (germline): SGDLS, YYNGEE. The CDR3 region has the DNA TGTGCCAGCAGCATTAGGACAGGGGGACATTACAATGAGCAGTTCTTC. This translates into CASSIRTGGHYNEQFF.